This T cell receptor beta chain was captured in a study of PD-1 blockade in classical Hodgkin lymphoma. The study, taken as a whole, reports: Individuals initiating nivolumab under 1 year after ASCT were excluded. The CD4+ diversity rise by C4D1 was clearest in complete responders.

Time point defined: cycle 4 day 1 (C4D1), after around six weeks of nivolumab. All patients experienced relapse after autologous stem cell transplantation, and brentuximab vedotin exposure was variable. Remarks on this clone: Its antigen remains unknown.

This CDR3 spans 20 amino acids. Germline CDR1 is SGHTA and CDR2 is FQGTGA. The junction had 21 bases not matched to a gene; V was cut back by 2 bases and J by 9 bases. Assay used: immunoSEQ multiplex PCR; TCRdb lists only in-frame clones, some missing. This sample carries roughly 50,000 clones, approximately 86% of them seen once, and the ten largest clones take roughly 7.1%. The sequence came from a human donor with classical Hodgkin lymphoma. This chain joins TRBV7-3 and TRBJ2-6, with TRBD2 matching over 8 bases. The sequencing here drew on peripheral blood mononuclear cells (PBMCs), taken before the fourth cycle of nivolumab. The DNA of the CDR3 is TGTGCCAGCAGCTTAGGGTCGCAGCTGGGTGTGGGACTAGAGGACAACGTCCTGACTTTC. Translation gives CASSLGSQLGVGLEDNVLTF.